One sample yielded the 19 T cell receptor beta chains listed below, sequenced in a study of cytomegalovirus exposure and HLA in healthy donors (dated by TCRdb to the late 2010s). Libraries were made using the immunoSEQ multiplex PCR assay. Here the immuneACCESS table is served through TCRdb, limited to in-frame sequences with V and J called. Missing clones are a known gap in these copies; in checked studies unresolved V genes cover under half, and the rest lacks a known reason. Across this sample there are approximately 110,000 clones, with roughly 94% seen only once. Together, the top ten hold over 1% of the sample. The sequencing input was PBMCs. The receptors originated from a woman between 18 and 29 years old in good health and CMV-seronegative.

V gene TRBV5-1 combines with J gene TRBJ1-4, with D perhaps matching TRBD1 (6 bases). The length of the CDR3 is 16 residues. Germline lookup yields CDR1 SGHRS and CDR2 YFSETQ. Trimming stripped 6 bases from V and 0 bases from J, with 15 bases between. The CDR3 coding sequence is TGCGCCAGCACCCTGGACAGCCTTGCAACTAATGAAAAACTGTTTTTT. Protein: CASTLDSLATNEKLFF.

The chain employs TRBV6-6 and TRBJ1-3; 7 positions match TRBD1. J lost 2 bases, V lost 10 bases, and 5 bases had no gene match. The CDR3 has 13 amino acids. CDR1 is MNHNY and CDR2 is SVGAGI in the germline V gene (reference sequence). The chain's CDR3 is CANSRGPGNTIYF. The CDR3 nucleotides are TGTGCCAACTCAAGGGGGCCTGGAAACACCATATATTTT.

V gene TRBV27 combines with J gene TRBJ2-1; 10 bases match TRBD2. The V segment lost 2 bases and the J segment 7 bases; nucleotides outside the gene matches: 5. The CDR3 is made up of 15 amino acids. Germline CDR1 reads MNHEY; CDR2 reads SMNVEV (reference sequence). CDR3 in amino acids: CASSLGSGGWNEQFF. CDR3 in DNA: TGTGCCAGCAGTTTAGGTAGCGGGGGGTGGAATGAGCAGTTCTTC.

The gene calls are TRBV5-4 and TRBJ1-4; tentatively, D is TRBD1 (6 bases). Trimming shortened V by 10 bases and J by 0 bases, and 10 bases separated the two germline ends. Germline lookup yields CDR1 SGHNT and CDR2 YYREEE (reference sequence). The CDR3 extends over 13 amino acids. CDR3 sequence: CAFRTATNEKLFF. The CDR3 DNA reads TGTGCCTTCAGGACAGCAACTAATGAAAAACTGTTTTTT.

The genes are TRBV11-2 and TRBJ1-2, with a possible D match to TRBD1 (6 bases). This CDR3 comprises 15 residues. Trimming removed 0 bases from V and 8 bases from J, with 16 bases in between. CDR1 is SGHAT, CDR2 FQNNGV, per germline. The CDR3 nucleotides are TGTGCCAGCAGCTTAGACCGAATAGAAGGGGGAGGCTACACCTTC. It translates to CASSLDRIEGGGYTF. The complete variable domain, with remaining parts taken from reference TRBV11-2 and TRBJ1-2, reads EAGVAQSPRYKIIEKRQSVAFWCNPISGHATLYWYQQILGQGPKLLIQFQNNGVVDDSQLPKDRFSAERLKGVDSTLKIQPAKLEDSAVYLCASSLDRIEGGGYTFGSGTRLTVV.

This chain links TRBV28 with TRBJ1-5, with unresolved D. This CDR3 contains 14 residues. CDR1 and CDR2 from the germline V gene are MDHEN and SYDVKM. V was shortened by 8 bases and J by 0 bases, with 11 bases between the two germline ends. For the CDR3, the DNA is TGTGCCAGCCAACAGATCAATAGCAATCAGCCCCAGCATTTT. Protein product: CASQQINSNQPQHF.

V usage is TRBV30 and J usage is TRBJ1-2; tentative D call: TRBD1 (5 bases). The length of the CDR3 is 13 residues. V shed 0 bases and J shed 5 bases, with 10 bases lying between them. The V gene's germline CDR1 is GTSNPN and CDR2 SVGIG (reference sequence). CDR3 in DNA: TGTGCCTGGAGTGTACTAGGGACTTATGGCTACACCTTC. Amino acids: CAWSVLGTYGYTF.

CDR3: CASTLSRWGRKDSPLHF. The CDR3 DNA is TGTGCCAGCACCCTAAGTCGGTGGGGGCGCAAGGATTCACCCCTCCACTTT. The chain carries TRBV28 and TRBJ1-6; D perhaps matches TRBD1 (6 bases). V was trimmed by 7 bases and J by 8 bases, leaving 24 bases between them. The CDR3 consists of 17 residues. The V gene's germline CDR1 is MDHEN and CDR2 SYDVKM. Full variable domain (outside the CDR3, taken from reference TRBV28 and TRBJ1-6): DVKVTQSSRYLVKRTGEKVFLECVQDMDHENMFWYRQDPGLGLRLIYFSYDVKMKEKGDIPEGYSVSREKKERFSLILESASTNQTSMYLCASTLSRWGRKDSPLHFGNGTRLTVT.

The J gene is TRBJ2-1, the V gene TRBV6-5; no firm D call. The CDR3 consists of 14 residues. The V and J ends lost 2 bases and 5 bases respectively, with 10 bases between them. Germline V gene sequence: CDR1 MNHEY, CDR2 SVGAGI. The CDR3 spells CASSYTAANNEQFF. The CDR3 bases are TGTGCCAGCAGTTACACGGCAGCGAACAATGAGCAGTTCTTC.

CDR3 DNA sequence: TGTGCCAGCAGCGGGCAGGACTACGAGCAGTACTTC. The encoded protein is CASSGQDYEQYF. J is TRBJ2-7 and V is TRBV9; D uncertain. Per the germline V gene, CDR1 is SGDLS and CDR2 is YYNGEE. The CDR3 is made up of 12 amino acids. With 3 bases removed from V and 3 bases from J, the gap between germline ends came to 7 bases.

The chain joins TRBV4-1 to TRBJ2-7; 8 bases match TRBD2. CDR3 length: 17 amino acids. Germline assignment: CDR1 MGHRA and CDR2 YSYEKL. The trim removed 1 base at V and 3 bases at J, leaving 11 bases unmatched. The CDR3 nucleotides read TGCGCCAGCAGCCAAGCCCGGGGAGCGGGGGCGTACTACGAGCAGTACTTC. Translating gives CASSQARGAGAYYEQYF.

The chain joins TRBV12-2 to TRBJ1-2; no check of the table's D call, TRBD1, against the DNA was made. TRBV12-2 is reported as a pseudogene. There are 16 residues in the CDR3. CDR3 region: CASRSPADSFFDGYTF. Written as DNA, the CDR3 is TGTGCAAGTCGCTCCCCGGCGGACAGCTTTTTTGATGGCTACACCTTC.

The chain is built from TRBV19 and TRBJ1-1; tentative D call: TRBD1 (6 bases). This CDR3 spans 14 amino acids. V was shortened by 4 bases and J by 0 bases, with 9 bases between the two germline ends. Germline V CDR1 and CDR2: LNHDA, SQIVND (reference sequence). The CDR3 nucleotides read TGTGCCAGTAGTAAACAGGGTATGAACACTGAAGCTTTCTTT. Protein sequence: CASSKQGMNTEAFF.

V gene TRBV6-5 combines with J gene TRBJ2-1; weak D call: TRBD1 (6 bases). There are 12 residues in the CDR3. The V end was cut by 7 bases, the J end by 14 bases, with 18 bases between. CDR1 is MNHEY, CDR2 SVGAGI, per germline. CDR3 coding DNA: TGTGCCAGCAAAGCCTGGGGGCTAGGGGAGTTCTTC. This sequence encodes CASKAWGLGEFF.

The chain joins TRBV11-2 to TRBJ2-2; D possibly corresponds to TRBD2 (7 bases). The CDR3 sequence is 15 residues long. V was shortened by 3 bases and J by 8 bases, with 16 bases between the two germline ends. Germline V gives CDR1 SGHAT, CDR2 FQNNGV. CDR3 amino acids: CASSFSSGTSGELFF. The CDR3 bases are TGTGCCAGCAGCTTCTCCAGCGGGACATCTGGGGAGCTGTTTTTT.

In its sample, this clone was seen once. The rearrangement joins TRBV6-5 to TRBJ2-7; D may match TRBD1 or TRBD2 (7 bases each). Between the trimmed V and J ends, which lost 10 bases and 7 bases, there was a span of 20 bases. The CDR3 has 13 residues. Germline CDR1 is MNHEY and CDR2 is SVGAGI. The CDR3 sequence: CATRGGSLGEQYF. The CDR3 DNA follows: TGTGCCACCAGGGGGGGGTCTTTGGGAGAGCAGTACTTC.

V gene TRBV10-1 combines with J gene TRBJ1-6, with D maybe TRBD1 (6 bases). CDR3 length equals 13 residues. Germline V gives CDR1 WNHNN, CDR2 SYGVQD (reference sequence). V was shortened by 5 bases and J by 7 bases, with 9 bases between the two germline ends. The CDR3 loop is CASSLGGNSPLHF. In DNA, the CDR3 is TGCGCCAGCAGTTTAGGGGGAAATTCACCCCTCCACTTT.

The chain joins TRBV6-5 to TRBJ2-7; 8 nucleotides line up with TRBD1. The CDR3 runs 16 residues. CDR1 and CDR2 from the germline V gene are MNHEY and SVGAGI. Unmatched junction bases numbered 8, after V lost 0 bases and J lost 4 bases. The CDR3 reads CASSYSGQGRIYEQYF. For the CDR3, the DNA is TGTGCCAGCAGTTACTCAGGACAGGGTAGAATATACGAGCAGTACTTC.

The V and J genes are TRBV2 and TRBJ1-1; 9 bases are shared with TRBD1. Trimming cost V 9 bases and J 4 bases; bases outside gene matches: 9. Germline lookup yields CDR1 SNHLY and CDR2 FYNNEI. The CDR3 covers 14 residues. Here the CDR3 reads CARETTGGLTEAFF. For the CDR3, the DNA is TGTGCCAGGGAGACGACAGGGGGACTCACTGAAGCTTTCTTT.